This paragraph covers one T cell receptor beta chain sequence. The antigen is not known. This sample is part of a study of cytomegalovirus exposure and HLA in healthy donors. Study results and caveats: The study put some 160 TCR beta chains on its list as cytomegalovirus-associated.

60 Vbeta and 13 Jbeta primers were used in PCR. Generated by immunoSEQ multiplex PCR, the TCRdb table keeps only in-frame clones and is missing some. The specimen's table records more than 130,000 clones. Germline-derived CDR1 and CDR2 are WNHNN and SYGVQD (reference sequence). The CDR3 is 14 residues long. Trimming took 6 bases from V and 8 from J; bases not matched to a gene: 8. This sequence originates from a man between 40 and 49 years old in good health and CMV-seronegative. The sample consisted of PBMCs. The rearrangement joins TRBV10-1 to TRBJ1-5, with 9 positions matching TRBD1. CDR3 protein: CASRPQGAREPQHF. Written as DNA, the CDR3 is TGCGCCAGCAGGCCACAGGGGGCAAGGGAGCCCCAGCATTTT.